These 22 T cell receptor beta chains share one sample of origin, sequenced in a study of early T cells in non-severe SARS-CoV-2 infection. TCRdb recomputed calls from the 5' RACE reads with MiXCR, one row per CDR3 protein. The sample carries about 130,000 distinct CDR3 sequences, 15% recorded once. Sample: whole blood. These receptors were collected from an adult who was a healthcare worker with PCR-confirmed SARS-CoV-2 infection or an uninfected control (not recorded which).

About this clonotype itself: A read error may be the cause here, since a much bigger clone is one base away. This chain connects TRBV7-2 to TRBJ2-1; 7 nucleotides agree with TRBD2. This CDR3 has 14 residues. Germline lookup yields CDR1 SGHTA and CDR2 FQGNSA. The chain's CDR3 is CASSLAAGENELFF. The DNA for the CDR3 is TGTGCCAGCAGCTTAGCCGCGGGGGAGAATGAGCTGTTCTTC.

V usage is TRBV28 and J usage is TRBJ1-4, with TRBD1 as a possible D gene (6 bases). CDR3 length: 14 amino acids. CDR1 and CDR2 (germline): MDHEN, SYDVKM. V was trimmed by 3 bases and J by 7 bases, leaving 12 bases between them. CDR3 coding DNA: TGTGCCAGCAGTTTGGGAGGGGGGCCTGAAAAACTGTTTTTT. It codes for CASSLGGGPEKLFF.

This clonotype was seen more than once but under ten times. This chain links TRBV11-2 with TRBJ1-2, with 8 bases that match TRBD1. The CDR3 is 14 amino acids. Germline V gene lookup returns CDR1 SGHAT and CDR2 FQNNGV. V lost 5 bases to trimming and J lost 4 bases; unmatched junction nucleotides: 6. The CDR3 bases are TGTGCCAGCAGCCCGGGACAGGACATCTATGGCTACACCTTC. It encodes CASSPGQDIYGYTF.

In its sample, this clonotype was seen a few times. The V call is TRBV20-1, the J call TRBJ2-5; D uncertain. CDR1 DFQATT and CDR2 SNEGSKA come from the germline V gene (reference sequence). This CDR3 is 11 amino acids long. The CDR3: CSRLDGETQYF. For the CDR3, the DNA is TGCAGCCGACTGGACGGAGAGACCCAGTACTTC.

In this sample, this clonotype turned up a few times. The CDR3 spells CASSLMGSSTDTQYF. CDR3 in DNA: TGTGCCAGCAGCTTAATGGGATCTAGCACAGATACGCAGTATTTT. The J gene is TRBJ2-3, the V gene TRBV11-3; D not certain. CDR3 length: 15 amino acids. The V end was cut by 2 bases, the J end by 0 bases, with 9 bases between. Germline V gene sequence: CDR1 SGHNT, CDR2 YENEEA.

J is TRBJ1-2 and V is TRBV2; maybe TRBD1 (5 bases). CDR1 and CDR2 (germline): SNHLY, FYNNEI. V was trimmed by 5 bases and J by 2 bases, leaving 9 bases between them. The length of the CDR3 is 13 residues. As DNA, the CDR3 is TGTGCCAGCAGTCTGACAGAAAACTATGGCTACACCTTC. Its translation is CASSLTENYGYTF.

The chain employs TRBV9 and TRBJ2-5; possibly TRBD2 for D (6 bases). Germline assignment: CDR1 SGDLS and CDR2 YYNGEE. This CDR3 has 14 residues. Trimming pared 0 bases from V and 2 bases from J, leaving 8 bases between. The CDR3 DNA sequence: TGTGCCAGCAGCGTAGGTCTAGCGCAAGAGACCCAGTACTTC. This gives the protein CASSVGLAQETQYF.

This clonotype came up a few times. At one end the junction does not follow the germline gene, possibly because of a read error. The chain joins TRBV11-2 to TRBJ1-3, with D unresolved. Germline assignment: CDR1 SGHAT and CDR2 FQNNGV. The CDR3 spans 13 residues. CDR3 sequence: CASSSLPGNTIYF. CDR3 nucleotide sequence: TGTGCCAGCAGCTCCCTGCCTGGGAACACCATATATTTT. Full variable domain (rest looked up from reference TRBV11-2 and TRBJ1-3): EAGVAQSPRYKIIEKRQSVAFWCNPISGHATLYWYQQILGQGPKLLIQFQNNGVVDDSQLPKDRFSAERLKGVDSTLKIQPAKLEDSAVYLCASSSLPGNTIYFGEGSWLTVV.

The J gene is TRBJ1-5, the V gene TRBV3-1; no definite D call. The V gene's germline CDR1 is LGHDT and CDR2 YNNKEL (reference sequence). This CDR3 region has 14 residues. V lost 5 bases and J 5 bases, leaving 13 bases between the germline ends. The CDR3 here is CASSSRPYYQPQHF. Here the CDR3 DNA reads TGTGCCAGCAGCTCCCGCCCCTATTATCAGCCCCAGCATTTT.

This clonotype was recorded at least ten times. The chain uses TRBV7-8 and TRBJ1-1; no firm D call. Looked up from germline, CDR1 is SGHVS and CDR2 is FQNEAQ. Trimming left V 5 bases short and J 5 bases short, with 12 bases between. This CDR3 contains 13 residues. CDR3 nucleotides: TGTGCCAGCAGCCCAAGGCAAAGGACTGAAGCTTTCTTT. Translating it yields CASSPRQRTEAFF.

This rearrangement joins TRBV30 to TRBJ1-2, with D possibly TRBD1 on 5 matching bases. The length of the CDR3 is 12 residues. Trimming removed 5 bases from V and 8 bases from J, with 15 bases in between. Germline lookup yields CDR1 GTSNPN and CDR2 SVGIG (reference sequence). The CDR3 DNA reads as TGTGCCTGGGGCGTCAGGGTAGGAGGCTACACCTTC. Translated, it gives CAWGVRVGGYTF.

V is TRBV7-8 and J is TRBJ2-5, with D unclear. The CDR3 sequence is 15 residues long. Germline-derived CDR1 and CDR2 are SGHVS and FQNEAQ. Trimming shortened V by 5 bases and J by 1 base, and 14 bases separated the two germline ends. Here the CDR3 DNA reads TGTGCCAGCAGCCTTCTCTGGGCTGGCCAAGAGACCCAGTACTTC. This encodes CASSLLWAGQETQYF.

This clonotype is a singleton in its sample. V is TRBV9 and J is TRBJ2-5; a possible D gene is TRBD1 (6 bases). V was cut by 0 bases and J by 3 bases, with 12 bases left in between. Germline V gives CDR1 SGDLS, CDR2 YYNGEE. This CDR3 comprises 15 residues. The CDR3 is CASSVALPGEETQYF. As DNA, the CDR3 is TGTGCCAGCAGCGTAGCTCTCCCAGGGGAAGAGACCCAGTACTTC. The complete variable domain, with remaining parts taken from reference TRBV9 and TRBJ2-5, reads DSGVTQTPKHLITATGQRVTLRCSPRSGDLSVYWYQQSLDQGLQFLIQYYNGEERAKGNILERFSAQQFPDLHSELNLSSLELGDSALYFCASSVALPGEETQYFGPGTRLLVL.

V usage is TRBV18 and J usage is TRBJ1-5, with D perhaps matching TRBD1 (5 bases). The germline gives CDR1 KGHSH, CDR2 LQKENI. With 3 bases removed from V and 6 bases from J, the gap between germline ends came to 12 bases. This CDR3 has 14 amino acids. Written as DNA, the CDR3 is TGTGCCAGCTCACCCGGAGCAGGGACTCAGCCCCAGCATTTT. Translated, it gives CASSPGAGTQPQHF.

The V and J genes are TRBV6-1 and TRBJ2-1; D call uncertain. The CDR3 runs 16 residues. Germline loops: CDR1 MNHNS, CDR2 SASEGT. V was cut by 6 bases and J by 0 bases, with 15 bases left in between. The CDR3 region has the DNA TGTGCCAGCAGCCCTATCTGGGGTAGCTCCTACAATGAGCAGTTCTTC. It translates to CASSPIWGSSYNEQFF.

This clonotype showed up just a few times. The chain joins TRBV7-8 to TRBJ2-5; 16 bases match TRBD2. The J segment lost 0 bases and the V segment lost 3 bases, leaving 7 bases of the junction unmatched. Germline V gives CDR1 SGHVS, CDR2 FQNEAQ. The CDR3 is made up of 19 amino acids. As DNA, the CDR3 is TGTGCCAGCAGCTTTCTCCCGGGGACTAGCGGGGGGGACCAAGAGACCCAGTACTTC. This gives the protein CASSFLPGTSGGDQETQYF.

This clonotype was observed many times. This chain links TRBV27 with TRBJ2-7, with D unresolved. Trimming left V 3 bases short and J 1 base short, with 16 bases between. Germline CDR1 and CDR2: MNHEY and SMNVEV (reference sequence). The CDR3 is 16 residues long. As DNA, the CDR3 is TGTGCCAGCAGTTTGGGCCCTGACCCTAGATCCTACGAGCAGTACTTC. Its protein product is CASSLGPDPRSYEQYF.

The chain uses TRBV3-1 and TRBJ2-3, with D maybe TRBD2 (5 bases). Trimming took 2 bases from V and 8 from J, leaving 11 bases between them. Germline CDR1 reads LGHDT; CDR2 reads YNNKEL (reference sequence). This CDR3 contains 13 residues. The CDR3 here is CASSQTNRGTQYF. The CDR3 bases are TGTGCCAGCAGCCAAACAAACCGGGGTACGCAGTATTTT.

This clonotype was found many times. This chain links TRBV5-1 with TRBJ2-3; weak D call: TRBD1 (6 bases). The V end was cut by 1 base, the J end by 6 bases, with 12 bases between. CDR1 and CDR2 from the germline V gene are SGHRS and YFSETQ. The CDR3 has 14 amino acids. CDR3 sequence (DNA): TGCGCCAGCAGCTTGAACAGCCAGGGGGATACGCAGTATTTT. Residues: CASSLNSQGDTQYF.

The rearrangement links TRBV20-1 to TRBJ2-5; D gene unclear. Germline V gene data show CDR1 as DFQATT and CDR2 as SNEGSKA (reference sequence). This CDR3 comprises 12 residues. Trimming left V 6 bases short and J 7 bases short, with 15 bases between. CDR3 DNA sequence: TGCAGTGCCCGAGACCGAGACCGGACCCAGTACTTC. Translation gives CSARDRDRTQYF.

This clonotype was seen ten or more times. The chain couples TRBV12-3 or TRBV12-4 to TRBJ2-3, with D possibly being TRBD1 (6 bases). The CDR3 is 13 amino acids. Trimming stripped 6 bases from V and 2 bases from J, with 9 bases between. The CDR3 loop is CASSDRNTDTQYF. CDR3 sequence (DNA): TGTGCCAGCAGCGACAGGAACACAGATACGCAGTATTTT.

This clonotype was counted only a few times. V and J are TRBV14 and TRBJ2-3; tentative D call: TRBD2 (5 bases). This CDR3 has 13 amino acids. V lost 4 bases and J 7 bases, leaving 12 bases between the germline ends. Germline lookup yields CDR1 SGHDN and CDR2 FVKESK. The CDR3 sequence: CASSRGVENTQYF. The CDR3 DNA reads as TGTGCCAGCAGCCGGGGAGTAGAAAATACGCAGTATTTT.